Below are 30 T cell receptor beta chains sequenced from a single sample in a study of blood T cell repertoires in COVID-19. Sequenced by immunoSEQ multiplex PCR; TCRdb stores in-frame clones only, minus some. The sample holds 55,000 to 70,000 clones; around 84% are singletons and the top ten take approximately 0.93%. Material: peripheral blood. These TCRs come from a man aged 65 to 79 with acute or convalescent COVID-19.

The chain combines TRBV6-5 with TRBJ1-1; TRBD1 aligns across 11 bases. The trim removed 4 bases at V and 5 bases at J, leaving 6 bases unmatched. This CDR3 contains 15 residues. The germline V gene has CDR1 MNHEY and CDR2 SVGAGI. The DNA for the CDR3 is TGTGCCAGCAGTTTGGGACAGGGGGTCGAGACTGAAGCTTTCTTT. It is translated as CASSLGQGVETEAFF.

The chain uses TRBV5-1 and TRBJ2-1, with 7 bases matching TRBD2. Germline V gene sequence: CDR1 SGHRS, CDR2 YFSETQ. The CDR3 length is 16 residues. With V trimmed by 3 bases and J by 9 bases, 15 bases remained unmatched. In DNA form, the CDR3 reads TGCGCCAGCAGCTGGGGTAGCTTGGTAGCGGGTTCTGAGCAGTTCTTC. This sequence encodes CASSWGSLVAGSEQFF.

The chain links TRBV27 to TRBJ2-5, with 9 bases identical to TRBD2. The V and J ends lost 5 bases and 6 bases, in that order; junction bases with no gene match: 13. The CDR3 length is 16 residues. Germline V gives CDR1 MNHEY, CDR2 SMNVEV (reference sequence). CDR3 sequence reads: CASSTPGREGRKTQYF. Written as DNA, the CDR3 is TGTGCCAGCAGTACACCCGGGCGGGAGGGCCGGAAGACCCAGTACTTC.

The chain joins TRBV10-3 to TRBJ2-7; TRBD1 might be the D (6 bases). The CDR3 loop spans 12 amino acids. V was cut by 3 bases and J by 3 bases, with 6 bases left in between. In germline, CDR1 is ENHRY, CDR2 SYGVKD. As DNA, the CDR3 is TGTGCCATCAGTGAACAGGGCTACGAGCAGTACTTC. It specifies CAISEQGYEQYF.

This chain uses TRBV13 with TRBJ1-5; D not certain. The CDR3 covers 11 residues. V lost 7 bases to trimming and J lost 9 bases, with 10 bases between them. Per the germline V gene, CDR1 is PRHDT and CDR2 is FYEKMQ (reference sequence). CDR3 sequence: CASMNCGPQHF. The CDR3 bases are TGTGCCAGCATGAATTGCGGGCCCCAGCATTTT.

V usage is TRBV28 and J usage is TRBJ1-1; 9 bases are a match to TRBD1. The germline V gene encodes CDR1 MDHEN and CDR2 SYDVKM. This CDR3 has 14 amino acids. After removal of 7 bases from V and 4 bases from J, the junction contained 7 bases not matched to a gene. The CDR3 nucleotides read TGTGCCAGCATCACAGGGGGCGCGGGCACTGAAGCTTTCTTT. Protein sequence: CASITGGAGTEAFF. Supplemented by reference TRBV28 and TRBJ1-1, the full variable domain reads DVKVTQSSRYLVKRTGEKVFLECVQDMDHENMFWYRQDPGLGLRLIYFSYDVKMKEKGDIPEGYSVSREKKERFSLILESASTNQTSMYLCASITGGAGTEAFFGQGTRLTVV.

The V call is TRBV5-1, the J call TRBJ1-2; no clear D gene. Trimming took 0 bases from V and 1 from J, leaving 10 bases between them. The length of the CDR3 is 15 residues. The V gene's germline CDR1 is SGHRS and CDR2 YFSETQ. Written as DNA, the CDR3 is TGCGCCAGCAGCTTGGTCGGAAACAGTAACTATGGCTACACCTTC. Translated: CASSLVGNSNYGYTF. The variable domain in full, with the rest retrieved from reference TRBV5-1 and TRBJ1-2, is KAGVTQTPRYLIKTRGQQVTLSCSPISGHRSVSWYQQTPGQGLQFLFEYFSETQRNKGNFPGRFSGRQFSNSRSEMNVSTLELGDSALYLCASSLVGNSNYGYTFGSGTRLTVV.

This clone was recorded once. This chain uses TRBV5-4 with TRBJ1-2; TRBD1 matches 9 bases. Germline CDR1 is SGHNT and CDR2 is YYREEE (reference sequence). J was trimmed by 8 bases and V by 4 bases; bases with no gene match: 12. This CDR3 is 15 amino acids long. The DNA of the CDR3 is TGTGCCAGCAGCACGGGGGACAGGGTGATGAGAGGCTACACCTTC. This codes for CASSTGDRVMRGYTF.

The genes are TRBV6-5 and TRBJ1-1; D is undetermined. Trimming cost V 0 bases and J 7 bases, with 6 bases left between them. The CDR3 is 12 residues long. Germline CDR1 MNHEY, CDR2 SVGAGI. CDR3 residues: CASSYSRDEAFF. Here the CDR3 DNA reads TGTGCCAGCAGTTACTCGAGGGATGAAGCTTTCTTT.

The V call is TRBV6-1, the J call TRBJ2-3, with TRBD2 as a possible D gene (5 bases). This CDR3 has 12 residues. The V gene's germline CDR1 is MNHNS and CDR2 SASEGT. Trimming stripped 1 base from V and 9 bases from J, with 8 bases between. The CDR3 sequence: CASSEVGGTQYF. CDR3 nucleotides: TGTGCCAGCAGTGAAGTTGGAGGCACGCAGTATTTT.

V gene TRBV5-6 combines with J gene TRBJ1-2; 12 positions agree with TRBD1. The CDR3 covers 15 residues. Trimming took 0 bases from V and 6 from J; bases not matched to a gene: 3. CDR1 is SGHDT and CDR2 is YYEEEE in the germline V gene. CDR3 sequence (DNA): TGTGCCAGCAGCTTGGTTGGGACAGGGGGCCATGGCTACACCTTC. It is translated as CASSLVGTGGHGYTF.

The rearrangement uses TRBV6-5 and TRBJ2-1; TRBD2 is a possible D gene (5 bases). Per germline, CDR1 MNHEY and CDR2 SVGAGI. The CDR3 consists of 11 residues. Trimming stripped 5 bases from V and 12 bases from J, with 11 bases between. CDR3 sequence: CASSPGIAQFF. DNA for the CDR3: TGTGCCAGCAGTCCCGGGATCGCGCAGTTCTTC.

V is TRBV11-2 and J is TRBJ1-2; weak D call: TRBD1 (6 bases). This CDR3 has 16 amino acids. Germline values: CDR1 SGHAT, CDR2 FQNNGV. V lost 0 bases, J lost 4 bases, and 15 bases lay in between. The chain's CDR3 is CASSLERGDRPYGYTF. In DNA, the CDR3 is TGTGCCAGCAGCTTAGAGCGCGGAGACAGGCCCTATGGCTACACCTTC.

The chain carries TRBV7-9 and TRBJ2-3; TRBD2 might be the D (6 bases). Germline lookup yields CDR1 SEHNR and CDR2 FQNEAQ (reference sequence). This CDR3 spans 14 amino acids. Deletions cut 5 bases from V and 6 bases from J, with 15 bases between. CDR3 DNA: TGTGCCAGCAGCCGTGGGACTCCAGGGGATACGCAGTATTTT. Encoded protein: CASSRGTPGDTQYF.

The CDR3 is CASREQGSATNEKLFF. CDR3 coding DNA: TGCGCCAGCAGAGAACAGGGCTCCGCAACTAATGAAAAACTGTTTTTT. The chain uses TRBV5-1 and TRBJ1-4; TRBD1 is a possible D gene (6 bases). The CDR3 is 16 residues long. Trimming took 5 bases from V and 0 from J, leaving 14 bases between them. Germline lookup yields CDR1 SGHRS and CDR2 YFSETQ.

The J gene is TRBJ1-1, the V gene TRBV27, with D tentatively TRBD1 (5 bases). CDR3 length: 13 amino acids. Trimming left V 4 bases short and J 5 bases short, with 11 bases between. Germline CDR1 MNHEY, CDR2 SMNVEV (reference sequence). The CDR3 sequence: CASSWTIETEAFF. Here the CDR3 DNA reads TGTGCCAGCAGTTGGACAATCGAGACTGAAGCTTTCTTT.

The chain combines TRBV5-1 with TRBJ1-1, with D hard to call. V was clipped by 1 base and J by 1 base, with 8 bases between them. Germline V CDR1 and CDR2: SGHRS, YFSETQ. This CDR3 has 14 residues. CDR3 nucleotides: TGCGCCAGCAGCTTGTTCCCGGGGAACACTGAAGCTTTCTTT. Amino acid sequence: CASSLFPGNTEAFF. The full variable domain, with the rest looked up from reference TRBV5-1 and TRBJ1-1, is KAGVTQTPRYLIKTRGQQVTLSCSPISGHRSVSWYQQTPGQGLQFLFEYFSETQRNKGNFPGRFSGRQFSNSRSEMNVSTLELGDSALYLCASSLFPGNTEAFFGQGTRLTVV.

This chain connects TRBV6-5 to TRBJ2-7, with D maybe TRBD2 (6 bases). From germline, CDR1 is MNHEY and CDR2 SVGAGI. This CDR3 comprises 13 residues. Trimming took off 8 bases at V and 3 bases at J, with 14 bases between the two ends. The CDR3 protein is CASGPSAFYEQYF. The CDR3, as DNA: TGTGCCAGCGGGCCTAGCGCGTTCTACGAGCAGTACTTC.

The genes are TRBV6-5 and TRBJ2-7; the match to TRBD2 covers 9 bases. CDR1 is MNHEY, CDR2 SVGAGI, per germline. This CDR3 comprises 14 residues. V shed 10 bases and J 2 bases; nucleotides not matched to a gene: 9. The CDR3 spells CAIVLAGAAYEQYF. CDR3 coding DNA: TGTGCCATCGTGTTAGCGGGGGCCGCCTACGAGCAGTACTTC.

The count of this clone is one. This chain connects TRBV18 to TRBJ1-4; D gene uncertain. Between the trimmed V and J ends, which lost 4 bases and 5 bases, there was a span of 8 bases. The CDR3 length is 13 residues. CDR1 and CDR2 from the germline V gene are KGHSH and LQKENI. The CDR3: CASSRGKNEKLFF. In nucleotides, the CDR3 is TGTGCCAGCTCACGCGGGAAGAATGAAAAACTGTTTTTT.

J is TRBJ1-1 and V is TRBV6-6, with a tentative D call TRBD1 (6 bases). Trimming took 4 bases from V and 7 from J, leaving 16 bases between them. The CDR3 contains 14 residues. In germline, CDR1 is MNHNY, CDR2 SVGAGI (reference sequence). As DNA, the CDR3 is TGTGCCAGCAGTTTCTCACAGGGAAAGAATGAAGCTTTCTTT. Protein product: CASSFSQGKNEAFF.

The chain employs TRBV28 and TRBJ1-2, with 7 bases lining up with TRBD1. With 5 bases clipped from V and 1 base from J, the junction kept 7 bases outside the gene matches. Per germline, CDR1 MDHEN and CDR2 SYDVKM. This CDR3 is built from 15 residues. CDR3 DNA sequence: TGTGCCAGCAGTAGTACAGGGGCCAATAACTATGGCTACACCTTC. Protein: CASSSTGANNYGYTF.

This clone was found once. The CDR3 region is CARGHQVKGYGYTF. In DNA, the CDR3 is TGCGCCCGAGGGCATCAGGTAAAAGGCTATGGCTACACCTTC. V is TRBV5-1 and J is TRBJ1-2; D not resolved. The ends were cut back, 10 bases at V and 4 bases at J, with 20 bases in the middle. Germline V CDR1 and CDR2: SGHRS, YFSETQ. The CDR3 is 14 amino acids.

The chain carries TRBV5-1 and TRBJ2-5, with 8 positions matching TRBD2. The CDR3 extends over 17 amino acids. The trim removed 4 bases at V and 2 bases at J, leaving 13 bases unmatched. Germline loops: CDR1 SGHRS, CDR2 YFSETQ. The CDR3 protein is CASSAGTGGAEQETQYF. CDR3 DNA: TGCGCCAGCAGCGCTGGTACGGGGGGGGCCGAACAAGAGACCCAGTACTTC.

This chain links TRBV3-1 (or the pseudogene TRBV3-2) with TRBJ1-1; the D gene is possibly TRBD1 (6 bases). There are 14 residues in the CDR3. Deletions cut 1 base from V and 4 bases from J, with 10 bases between. Germline values: CDR1 LGHDT, CDR2 YNNKEL (reference sequence). The CDR3 loop reads CASSQGGGGTEAFF. CDR3 sequence (DNA): TGTGCCAGCAGCCAAGGGGGGGGCGGCACTGAAGCTTTCTTT.

V usage is TRBV28 and J usage is TRBJ1-5; no firm D call. There are 15 residues in the CDR3. V lost 4 bases, J lost 6 bases, and 16 bases lay in between. Germline CDR1 is MDHEN and CDR2 is SYDVKM. For the CDR3, the DNA is TGTGCCAGCAGTTCCCCGGTTTCTACGGGTCAGCCCCAGCATTTT. Protein sequence: CASSSPVSTGQPQHF. Full variable domain (remainder filled in from reference TRBV28 and TRBJ1-5): DVKVTQSSRYLVKRTGEKVFLECVQDMDHENMFWYRQDPGLGLRLIYFSYDVKMKEKGDIPEGYSVSREKKERFSLILESASTNQTSMYLCASSSPVSTGQPQHFGDGTRLSIL.

The chain links TRBV14 to TRBJ2-7; D may be TRBD2 (5 bases). V lost 1 base and J 5 bases, leaving 15 bases between the germline ends. The CDR3 spans 15 residues. Germline V gene data show CDR1 as SGHDN and CDR2 as FVKESK. The CDR3 coding sequence is TGTGCCAGCAGCCAAGGGTCCGGGGATCTCAACGAGCAGTACTTC. Its translation is CASSQGSGDLNEQYF.

V usage is TRBV5-1 and J usage is TRBJ2-5, with 7 bases aligning to TRBD1. J lost 5 bases, V lost 3 bases, and 1 base had no gene match. The CDR3 sequence is 12 residues long. Germline V gives CDR1 SGHRS, CDR2 YFSETQ. CDR3 coding DNA: TGCGCCAGCAGCTCGACAGGGGAGACCCAGTACTTC. Translation gives CASSSTGETQYF.

The chain links TRBV19 to TRBJ1-2; weak D call: TRBD1 (5 bases). Trimming took 9 bases from V and 4 from J, leaving 12 bases between them. The CDR3 contains 12 residues. Germline V gene sequence: CDR1 LNHDA, CDR2 SQIVND (reference sequence). CDR3 sequence (DNA): TGTGCCAGCCGACGACAGCCCTATGGCTACACCTTC. Its protein is CASRRQPYGYTF.

This clone occurred once. The chain joins TRBV6-2 or TRBV6-3 to TRBJ1-4; TRBD1 aligns across 7 bases. V lost 4 bases to trimming and J lost 2 bases; unmatched junction nucleotides: 10. From germline, CDR1 is MNHEY and CDR2 SVGEGT. The CDR3 length is 17 residues. CDR3 in DNA: TGTGCCAGCAGTTCCCCCCTATACAGGGGCACTAATGAAAAACTGTTTTTT. It codes for CASSSPLYRGTNEKLFF.